Below, one TCR beta chain is given with its context. What it recognizes is unknown. The treatment denotes: around 19 received Ad26.COV2.S at low or high dose, single or two shots; 5 received placebo; per-sample allocation not given. The study sampled participants on day 63 after the first vaccine or placebo injection. Libraries were prepared by immunoSEQ multiplex PCR; TCRdb keeps only in-frame clonotypes and omits some of them. Here the sample spans some 350,000 clones, 70% to 90% being singletons. These data are taken from a study of Ad26.COV2.S vaccination and SARS-CoV-2 variants. For the study at large: This donor came from the COV1001 trial of Ad26.COV2.S. Broader study findings: Analyses that measured TCR breadth and depth may have underestimated total T cell responses.

The CDR3 spans 17 residues. Germline loops: CDR1 SGHDT, CDR2 YYEEEE. The V gene lost 4 bases and the J gene lost 0 bases, with 16 bases spanning the gap. The input for sequencing was peripheral blood, taken in a trial of Ad26.COV2.S vaccine versus placebo. The receptor's source is a person aged 18-60 years who received the Ad26.COV2.S COVID-19 vaccine or a placebo. The V call is TRBV5-6, the J call TRBJ2-2, with D tentatively TRBD1 (6 bases). The CDR3 loop is CASSGIRDNSNTGELFF. DNA of the CDR3: TGTGCCAGCAGCGGAATACGGGACAACTCGAACACCGGGGAGCTGTTTTTT.